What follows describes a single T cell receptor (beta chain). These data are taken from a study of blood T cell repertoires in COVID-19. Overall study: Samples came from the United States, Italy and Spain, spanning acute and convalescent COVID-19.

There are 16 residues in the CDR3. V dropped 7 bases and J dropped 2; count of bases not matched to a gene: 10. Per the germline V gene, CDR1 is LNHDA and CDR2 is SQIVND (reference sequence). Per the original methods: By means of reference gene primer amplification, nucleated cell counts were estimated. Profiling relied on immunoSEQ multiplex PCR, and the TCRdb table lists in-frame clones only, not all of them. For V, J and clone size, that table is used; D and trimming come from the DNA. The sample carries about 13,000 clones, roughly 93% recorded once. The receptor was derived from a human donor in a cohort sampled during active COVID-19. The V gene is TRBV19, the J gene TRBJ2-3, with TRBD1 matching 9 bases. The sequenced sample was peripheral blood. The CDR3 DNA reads TGTGCCAGTAAGCCGGGACAGGGTACTTTCACAGATACGCAGTATTTT. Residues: CASKPGQGTFTDTQYF.